The clone carrying this T cell receptor beta chain was detected only a few times. Its antigen is unidentified. Profiled with immunoSEQ multiplex PCR; TCRdb holds only in-frame clones, not every one. The sample contains around 1,800 clones, 33% of which appear only once. The data were obtained in a study of T cells in localized non-small cell lung cancer. Findings of the study overall: Uninvolved adjacent lung showed the highest T cell clonality, exceeding tumor.

With 5 bases removed from V and 5 bases from J, the gap between germline ends came to 15 bases. The CDR3 runs to 14 residues. Germline values: CDR1 MDHEN, CDR2 SYDVKM. Specimen: normal lung tissue next to the tumor, collected before any cancer treatment. The sequence came from a woman aged 40-69 years with stage I lung adenocarcinoma. The chain couples TRBV28 to TRBJ2-5, with no clear D. The CDR3 DNA is TGTGCCAGCAGTCCATACGATGTTAGGGAGACCCAGTACTTC. Translating gives CASSPYDVRETQYF.